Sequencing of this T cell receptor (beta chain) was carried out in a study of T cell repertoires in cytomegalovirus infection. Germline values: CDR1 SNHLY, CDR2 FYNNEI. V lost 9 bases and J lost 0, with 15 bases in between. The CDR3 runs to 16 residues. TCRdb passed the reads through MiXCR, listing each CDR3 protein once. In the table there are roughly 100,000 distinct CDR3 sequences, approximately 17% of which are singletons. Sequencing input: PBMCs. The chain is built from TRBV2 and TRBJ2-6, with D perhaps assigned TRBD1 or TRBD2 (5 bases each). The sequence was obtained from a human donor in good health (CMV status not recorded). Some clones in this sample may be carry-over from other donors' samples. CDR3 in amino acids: CASWDGSLSGANVLTF. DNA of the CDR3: TGTGCCAGTTGGGACGGTTCCCTCTCTGGGGCCAACGTCCTGACTTTC.